Listed below are T cell receptor beta chains from one sample, sequenced in a study of blood T cells in healthy people across ages. TCRdb called the 5' RACE reads again in MiXCR, with one record for every CDR3 protein. The sample lists around 750,000 distinct CDR3 sequences; around half were seen once. The sequenced sample consisted of blood. These receptors were taken from an elderly man in good health. Both conserved end residues are part of each CDR3. D genes are given only for firm matches. A row's size may be missing; if present it is once, few, many or a size class.

d_gene,j_gene,abundance,v_gene,CDR3aa,CDR3nt
-,TRBJ2-7,-,TRBV24-1,CATNDGQAYEQYF,TGTGCCACCAACGACGGCCAAGCCTACGAGCAGTACTTC
TRBD1,TRBJ1-4,few,TRBV29-1,CSVRGGQGFLTTNEKLFF,TGCAGCGTACGGGGGGGACAGGGGTTCCTTACAACTAATGAAAAACTGTTTTTT
-,TRBJ2-5,-,TRBV29-1,CSVVLGAVEQYF,TGCAGCGTTGTCTTGGGTGCCGTTGAGCAGTACTTC
TRBD2,TRBJ2-7,few,TRBV7-2,CASRTSGLYEQYF,TGTGCCAGTCGGACTAGCGGTCTCTACGAGCAGTACTTC
-,TRBJ2-3,-,TRBV27,CANRPPTSFGTDTQYF,TGTGCCAACCGTCCCCCGACTAGTTTTGGCACAGATACGCAGTATTTT
TRBD2,TRBJ2-7,-,TRBV2,CATGTSSAYEQYF,TGTGCCACGGGGACTAGCAGCGCCTACGAGCAGTACTTC
TRBD2,TRBJ2-1,-,TRBV5-1,CASSLLADSYNEQFF,TGCGCCAGCAGCTTACTAGCGGACTCCTACAATGAGCAGTTCTTC
-,TRBJ2-1,-,TRBV29-1,CLAGFGRNEQFF,TGCCTCGCAGGGTTCGGTCGAAATGAGCAGTTCTTC
-,TRBJ2-5,few,TRBV7-9,CASSPERTERAQYF,TGTGCCAGCAGCCCCGAAAGAACGGAGAGGGCCCAGTACTTC
-,TRBJ2-1,-,TRBV20-1,CSARDQGSYNEQFF,TGCAGTGCTAGAGATCAGGGCTCCTACAATGAGCAGTTCTTC
-,TRBJ2-3,-,TRBV9,CASSVPLRRGSDTQYF,TGTGCCAGCAGCGTTCCCCTTCGGAGGGGTTCAGATACGCAGTATTTT
-,TRBJ2-5,-,TRBV9,CASSPREVGPIGTQYF,TGTGCCAGCAGCCCTAGAGAGGTAGGGCCTATAGGGACCCAGTACTTC
TRBD2,TRBJ2-4,few,TRBV29-1,CSVSGLAGGGEQYF,TGCAGCGTCTCGGGACTAGCGGGAGGTGGAGAGCAGTACTTC
-,TRBJ2-3,-,TRBV11-3,CASSPRKGTDTQYF,TGTGCCAGCAGCCCCCGGAAGGGCACAGATACGCAGTATTTT
-,TRBJ1-6,few,TRBV27,CASGRGSMGPLHF,TGTGCCAGCGGCAGGGGCTCAATGGGACCCCTCCACTTT
TRBD1,TRBJ2-1,-,TRBV11-1,CASSLGGITGGGYQEQFF,TGTGCCAGCAGCTTAGGGGGGATAACAGGGGGCGGGTACCAGGAGCAGTTCTTC
-,TRBJ2-1,-,TRBV20-1,CSARRTSDEQFF,TGCAGTGCTAGAAGGACATCGGATGAGCAGTTCTTC
-,TRBJ2-5,once,TRBV30,CAWSAGLGETQYF,TGTGCCTGGAGTGCAGGGTTAGGGGAGACCCAGTACTTC
TRBD2,TRBJ2-1,few,TRBV2,CASSASGSPYNEQFF,TGTGCCAGCAGTGCCAGCGGGAGCCCTTACAATGAGCAGTTCTTC
-,TRBJ2-5,-,TRBV5-8,CASSTGRVIRETQYF,TGTGCCAGCAGCACGGGACGGGTGATTCGGGAGACCCAGTACTTC
-,TRBJ1-2,-,TRBV29-1,CSVEGTGCGYTF,TGCAGCGTTGAAGGAACAGGCTGTGGCTACACCTTC
-,TRBJ1-5,-,TRBV12-3/TRBV12-4,CAIRRGSNQPQHF,TGTGCCATTCGTAGGGGCAGCAATCAGCCCCAGCATTTT
TRBD2,TRBJ2-1,-,TRBV29-1,CSVGGTSGINEQFF,TGCAGCGTGGGCGGGACTAGCGGGATTAATGAGCAGTTCTTC
TRBD1,TRBJ1-2,-,TRBV15,CATSSRKTGSGYTF,TGTGCCACCAGCAGTAGAAAGACAGGGAGTGGCTACACCTTC
-,TRBJ2-7,few,TRBV2,CASIAGVEQYF,TGTGCCAGCATAGCAGGGGTCGAGCAGTACTTC
TRBD1,TRBJ1-2,-,TRBV6-1,CASTTGTGKLGYTF,TGTGCCAGCACCACCGGGACAGGGAAGCTGGGCTACACCTTC
TRBD2,TRBJ2-3,-,TRBV27,CASSAYGTSGSDTQYF,TGTGCCAGCAGTGCATATGGGACTAGCGGTTCGGATACGCAGTATTTT
TRBD1,TRBJ2-7,-,TRBV5-6,CASGMVGQYYEQYF,TGTGCCAGCGGCATGGTGGGACAGTACTACGAGCAGTACTTC
-,TRBJ2-1,-,TRBV9,CASSVATTNEQFF,TGTGCCAGCAGCGTAGCCACCACCAATGAGCAGTTCTTC
TRBD2,TRBJ2-1,-,TRBV20-1,CSARRTSGRAFDEQFF,TGCAGTGCTAGGAGGACTAGCGGGAGGGCCTTTGATGAGCAGTTCTTC
TRBD1,TRBJ2-7,few,TRBV5-1,CASSLAGDRGYEQYF,TGCGCCAGCAGCTTGGCCGGGGACAGGGGCTACGAGCAGTACTTC
TRBD2,TRBJ2-1,once,TRBV5-6,CASSVRLAGVNEQFF,TGTGCCAGCAGCGTCAGACTAGCGGGGGTCAATGAGCAGTTCTTC
-,TRBJ1-4,-,TRBV6-6,CASSYSWTADEKLFF,TGTGCCAGCAGTTACTCGTGGACGGCGGATGAAAAACTGTTTTTT
TRBD1,TRBJ2-7,-,TRBV5-1,CASSIGTGRGEQYF,TGCGCCAGCAGCATAGGGACAGGGCGAGGCGAGCAGTACTTC
-,TRBJ2-2,-,TRBV7-6,CASSPHLGTAVNTGELFF,TGTGCCAGCAGCCCTCACTTGGGCACAGCCGTGAACACCGGGGAGCTGTTTTTT
-,TRBJ2-5,-,TRBV6-5,CASSYYLRPYEQYF,TGTGCCAGCAGTTACTACCTCCGTCCCTACGAGCAATACTTC
TRBD1,TRBJ2-1,-,TRBV20-1,CSAAGGEENEQFF,TGCAGTGCCGCAGGGGGCGAAGAGAATGAGCAGTTCTTC
TRBD1,TRBJ1-4,-,TRBV7-9,CASSSPGTGGRVNEKLFF,TGTGCCAGCAGCTCACCGGGGACAGGGGGAAGAGTCAATGAAAAACTGTTTTTT
TRBD1,TRBJ2-7,many,TRBV7-2,CASSFAGTGRTEQYF,TGTGCCAGCAGCTTTGCCGGGACAGGGAGAACCGAGCAGTACTTC
-,TRBJ2-5,-,TRBV10-3,CAISPGTSGETQYF,TGTGCCATCAGCCCCGGGACATCAGGGGAGACCCAGTACTTC
-,TRBJ1-5,-,TRBV6-2/TRBV6-3,CASSYGTASNQPQHF,TGTGCCAGCAGTTACGGGACGGCTAGCAACCAGCCCCAGCATTTT
-,TRBJ1-2,-,TRBV3-1,CVSSPHKGSGYTF,TGTGTCAGCAGCCCCCACAAGGGTTCTGGCTACACCTTC
TRBD1,TRBJ1-2,-,TRBV28,CASSQVEEGARYGYTF,TGTGCCAGCAGTCAAGTAGAAGAGGGGGCGAGGTATGGCTACACCTTC
TRBD1,TRBJ2-3,-,TRBV2,CASSEEAGGMRYAYF,TGTGCCAGCAGTGAAGAGGCAGGGGGCATGAGATACGCGTATTTT
-,TRBJ2-2,many,TRBV11-2,CASSLDLGLAVNTGELFF,TGTGCCAGCAGCTTAGACCTCGGGTTAGCGGTAAACACCGGGGAGCTGTTTTTT
-,TRBJ2-6,-,TRBV7-9,CASSYQSSGANVLTF,TGTGCCAGCAGCTACCAGAGCTCTGGGGCCAACGTCCTGACTTTC
-,TRBJ2-1,-,TRBV27,CASSFGRQETQFF,TGTGCCAGCAGTTTCGGCAGACAAGAGACCCAGTTCTTC
-,TRBJ2-3,-,TRBV7-2,CASSESYRYAYF,TGTGCCAGCAGCGAGAGCTATAGATACGCGTATTTT
-,TRBJ1-2,-,TRBV9,CASSPGRGAYGYTF,TGTGCCAGCAGCCCCGGGCGGGGGGCCTATGGCTACACCTTC